The subject of this entry is one T cell receptor (beta chain). This sample is part of a study of blood T cell repertoires in COVID-19. Study as a whole: The United States, Italy and Spain supplied acute and convalescent COVID-19 samples.

TCRdb's copy holds only in-frame clones and misses some; the assay was immunoSEQ multiplex PCR. The sample records around 52,000 clones, 82% being singletons. The specimen sequenced was peripheral blood. The TCR originated in a woman aged 55 to 70 with acute or convalescent COVID-19.

CDR3: CASSDLRANNEQFF. CDR3 nucleotide sequence: TGTGCCAGCAGTGACTTGAGGGCCAACAATGAGCAGTTCTTC. The chain has TRBV25-1 and TRBJ2-1; D perhaps matches TRBD2 (5 bases). V was pared by 3 bases and J by 5 bases, with 11 bases between. The CDR3 runs to 14 residues. Looked up from germline, CDR1 is MGHDK and CDR2 is SYGVNS.